This TCR beta chain was captured by sequencing in a study of molecular identifiers for immune sequencing clone quantification. Findings and limits, study-wide: Over 97% of effector molecules, but under 1% in naive cells, were held by clones with more than 20 RNA copies.

This clonotype was observed at least ten times. Its matching antigen is unknown. Germline trimming cut 0 bases from V and 5 bases from J; bases unmatched to any gene: 3. This CDR3 has 15 amino acids. The germline gives CDR1 MNHEY, CDR2 SMNVEV (reference sequence). Isolation of naive CD8 T cells was achieved by sorting on a CD8+CD4-CCR7+CD45RA+ phenotype. Bulk TCR libraries used previously described methods and listed TCR primers. TCRdb processed the PCR reads anew with MiXCR; each CDR3 protein has one entry. The sample lists some 650,000 distinct CDR3 sequences, 20% occurring once. The sequence was obtained from a human donor in good health. Some libraries in this study had Jurkat cell RNA spiked in. The genes are TRBV27 and TRBJ1-1, with TRBD1 identical over 10 bases. The sample taken for sequencing was naive CD8+ T cells from blood, with Jurkat cell RNA spiked in. Subset defined: FACS-sorted CD8+CD4-CCR7+CD45RA+ naive T cells. Here the CDR3 reads CASSLSRTGGTEAFF. The CDR3 DNA follows: TGTGCCAGCAGTTTATCTCGGACAGGGGGTACTGAAGCTTTCTTT.